This TCR beta chain originates from a study of Tregs in tolerant kidney transplant recipients. Assay: immunoSEQ multiplex PCR; the TCRdb copy retains only in-frame clones and omits some. Among about 78,000 clones listed, around 93% were seen once. V trimming: 11 bases; J trimming: 2 bases; junction bases outside the gene matches: 8. In germline, CDR1 is MNHNS, CDR2 SASEGT. CDR3 length equals 15 residues. The chain recombines TRBV6-1 with TRBJ2-1, with 11 bases aligning to TRBD2. The source was Tregs from blood, collected before the transplant. This TCR was recovered from a human donor who received a combined kidney and bone marrow transplant. CDR3 loop: CAVRLAGRAYNEQFF. CDR3 coding DNA: TGTGCCGTAAGACTAGCGGGGAGAGCCTACAATGAGCAGTTCTTC.